Included here is one TCR beta chain sequence, with context. Its antigen is currently unknown. The data were taken from a study of cytomegalovirus exposure and HLA in healthy donors. Study conclusions and caveats: As confirmed in vitro, a few CMV-associated chains were specific for CMV antigens.

This table comes from immunoSEQ multiplex PCR, and its TCRdb copy is limited to in-frame clones, with some not included. The data contain 200,000 to 300,000 clones, roughly 87% of them seen just once; the ten biggest clones take up more than 10%. The CDR3 is 16 amino acids. The V segment lost 6 bases and the J segment 2 bases; nucleotides outside the gene matches: 5. Per germline, CDR1 MDHEN and CDR2 SYDVKM. The rearrangement uses TRBV28 and TRBJ2-1, with 12 bases fitting TRBD2. The TCR sequence derives from a man between 18 and 29 years old in good health and CMV-seropositive. What was sequenced was PBMCs. The CDR3 coding sequence is TGTGCCAGCAGGAAACTAGCGGGAGGCACCTACAATGAGCAGTTCTTC. Translating gives CASRKLAGGTYNEQFF.